The entry below describes one T cell receptor (beta chain). This clonotype was observed at least ten times. Its antigen is unknown. Base qualities are missing; no much larger clone stands one base away. The sample originates from a study of low-dose radiotherapy and immunotherapy resistance in tumors (dated by TCRdb to 2022 to 2024). Background on the whole study: In Cohort 1, 0.5 Gy per fraction was delivered every 2 weeks, and a total PTV dose of 6.5 Gy was prescribed. Cohort 2 received 1 Gy per fraction every two weeks, with a total of 13 Gy over 26 weeks. Nivolumab was administered intravenously as a 240 mg flat dose every two weeks, and ipilimumab was administered intravenously at 1 mg/kg every six weeks. Cyclophosphamide 200 mg/m2 was administered intravenously every two weeks, one day before each radiation and immunotherapy administration. Starting on cycle 1 day 1, patients took 300 mg of aspirin by mouth once a day for four cycles. Randomization of trial participants into treatment groups was not performed. Eight patients were included in the translational analysis: three from the first dose cohort and the first five from the second dose cohort.

The time point label here, explained by the study, means: before trial treatment. Donors were enrolled in RACIN, a single-arm phase I dose-escalation trial combining nivolumab, ipilimumab, aspirin, low-dose cyclophosphamide and low-dose radiotherapy. Patients were eligible if they had advanced solid tumors that were TIL-negative. Sequencing took place on an Illumina HiSeq 2500. To make first-strand cDNA, Superscript III was used along with a set of TRAV- and TRBV-specific primers so that both the TCRalpha and TCRbeta chains were covered. A roughly 21-cycle PCR with Phusion amplified the TCRs, pairing a constant-region primer with the adapter that was attached to the V primers. Isolated mRNA was amplified with the MessageAmp II aRNA Amplification Kit, using a roughly 15-hour in vitro transcription at 37°C. The Dynabeads mRNA DIRECT Purification Kit was used to isolate mRNA for TCR sequencing. A second 25-cycle Phusion PCR added indexed Illumina adapters, and products were purified with AMPure XP beads. The source study handled its data this way. Using custom Perl scripts, TCR sequences that encoded the same protein were pooled, out-of-frame sequences were dropped, and the abundance of each clonotype was calculated. Any TCR sequence backed by just one read was left out of the analysis. The metrics used to describe the repertoires included Shannon entropy, Gini index, clonality, richness, and the frequency of TCRs shared between repertoires. TCRdb cleaned the public reads at Q25 with fastp, built clones with MiXCR and kept in-frame beta chains. A single entry per CDR3 protein holds the most common genes and DNA from its merged rows. The V and J calls reflect TCRdb's pipeline rather than the authors' work. A total of under 90,000 distinct CDR3 sequences appear in this sample, around 17% of them only once. The ten top clones hold 2.8% of the sample.

This sample comprised PBMCs, obtained before treatment. The clonotype comes from a male donor with prostate cancer.

The DNA sequence is given as TGCAGCGTTGCAGCGAGCTATGGCTACACCTTC. It specifies CSVAASYGYTF. The chain couples TRBV29-1 to TRBJ1-2; confidence is insufficient to name the D gene. The CDR3 sequence holds 11 residues, the cysteine and phenylalanine included. Just the 33-base CDR3 DNA is kept, in frame starting at base 1. V is clipped by 4 bases and J by 4 bases, and the sequence between their germline boundaries is 7 bases long. For CDR1 and CDR2, the germline V gene lists SQVTM and ANQGSEA.